The clone carrying this TCR beta chain was detected only once. How the authors handled the data: By means of reference gene primer amplification, nucleated cell counts were estimated. TCRdb keeps only in-frame clones here, not all; method: immunoSEQ multiplex PCR. The V and J calls and clone size come from that table; D and trimming were worked out from the DNA. The sample lists hundreds of thousands of clones, 80% to 90% seen once, with under 1.5% in the top ten. This record belongs to a study of blood T cell repertoires in COVID-19. Across the study: Acute and convalescent COVID-19 specimens originated in the United States, Italy and Spain. Nucleic acid was either cDNA or gDNA, and it came from T cells, B-cell-depleted T cells, or PBMCs.

CDR3 size: 14 residues. Trimming at V came to 5 bases and at J to 6 bases, leaving 7 bases not matched to a gene. Germline CDR1 is SGHAT and CDR2 is FQNNGV. The gene calls are TRBV11-2 and TRBJ1-3; 7 bases are shared with TRBD1. Sequenced: peripheral blood. The sequence was obtained from a woman between 25 and 40 years old with active or convalescent COVID-19. CDR3 loop: CASSPRTGVNTIYF. CDR3 DNA sequence: TGTGCCAGCAGCCCCAGGACAGGAGTAAACACCATATATTTT.